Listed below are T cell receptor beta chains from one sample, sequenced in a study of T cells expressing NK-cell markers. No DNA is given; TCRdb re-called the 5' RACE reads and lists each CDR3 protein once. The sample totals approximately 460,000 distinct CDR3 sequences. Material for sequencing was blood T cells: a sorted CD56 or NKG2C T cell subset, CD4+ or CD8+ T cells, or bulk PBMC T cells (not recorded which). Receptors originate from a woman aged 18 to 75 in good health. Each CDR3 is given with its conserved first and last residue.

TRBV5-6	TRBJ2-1	CASSPWGSGTYNEQFF
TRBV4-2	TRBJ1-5	CASSHEGQPQHF
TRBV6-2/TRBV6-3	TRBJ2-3	CASSSDRETDTQYF
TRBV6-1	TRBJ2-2	CASTVQYSNTGELFF
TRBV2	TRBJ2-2	CASREDTNTGELFF
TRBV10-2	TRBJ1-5	CASTRDRNQPQHF
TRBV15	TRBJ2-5	CATSRGGLAEETQYF
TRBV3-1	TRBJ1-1	CASSQGRGMNTEAFF
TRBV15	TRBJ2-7	CATSDSQSSYEQYF
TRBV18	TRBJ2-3	CASSRDRGYTDTQYF
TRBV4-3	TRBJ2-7	CASSQSGLSLQYF
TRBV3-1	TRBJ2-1	CASSQESSGGLGEQFF
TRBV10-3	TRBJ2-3	CAISGVFDTQYF
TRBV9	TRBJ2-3	CASSRLDRASTDTQYF
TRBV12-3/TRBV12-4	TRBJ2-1	CASSPLTSGGLNEQFF
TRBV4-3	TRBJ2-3	CASSQDLTSGSSSTDTQYF
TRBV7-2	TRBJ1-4	CASSAGPGGKLFF
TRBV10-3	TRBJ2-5	CAISEFMAGNQETQYF
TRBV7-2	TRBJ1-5	CASSLENGQGRQPQHF